Shown below are 2 T cell receptor beta chains from a single sample sequenced in a study of beta chain features in type 1 diabetes. Expressed TCRB transcripts were sequenced, since all the RNA that had been isolated was reverse transcribed. Sequencing was performed with immunoSEQ multiplex PCR; in TCRdb, only in-frame clones are kept and a portion is missing. The sample has about 290,000 clones, about 7.8% seen once. The specimen sequenced was central memory CD4+ T cells from blood. The receptors were gathered from a young woman in good health.

This clone appeared a few times. J is TRBJ2-1 and V is TRBV11-3, with TRBD1 identical over 7 bases. Trimming removed 1 base from V and 3 bases from J; junction bases left unmatched: 3. The CDR3 is 15 residues long. The V gene's germline CDR1 is SGHNT and CDR2 YENEEA. CDR3 sequence reads: CASSLGTGVYNEQFF. The CDR3 DNA reads as TGTGCCAGCAGCTTAGGAACAGGGGTCTACAATGAGCAGTTCTTC. Based on the CDR3 plus reference TRBV11-3 and TRBJ2-1, the full variable domain is EAGVVQSPRYKIIEKKQPVAFWCNPISGHNTLYWYLQNLGQGPELLIRYENEEAVDDSQLPKDRFSAERLKGVDSTLKIQPAELGDSAVYLCASSLGTGVYNEQFFGPGTRLTVL.

This clone has more than one count but fewer than ten. The chain recombines TRBV4-1 with TRBJ1-2; 7 nucleotides line up with TRBD1. The CDR3 has 15 residues. V was clipped by 4 bases and J by 1 base; unmatched bases: 6. In germline, CDR1 is MGHRA, CDR2 YSYEKL. CDR3 amino acids: CASSRTGQLNYGYTF. As DNA, the CDR3 is TGCGCCAGCAGCCGAACGGGACAGCTTAACTATGGCTACACCTTC.